This T cell receptor beta chain appears in the sequencing data of a study of T cells in Graves' hyperthyroidism and ophthalmopathy (dated by TCRdb to the late 2010s). Turning to the overall study: Peripheral blood samples were taken at initial diagnosis, before any treatment was given. A discovery cohort of about a hundred patients, 43 with Graves' ophthalmopathy and roughly 59 with stable Graves' hyperthyroidism, was used to find distinguishing TCR V-J signatures. TCR Vbeta CDR3 sequencing of around 130 peripheral blood samples (fewer than 45 ophthalmopathy, roughly 72 hyperthyroidism and approximately 17 progressor patients) is reported in the paper. In six Graves' hyperthyroidism patients, the study also compared T-cell repertoires from thyroid tissue with T-cell repertoires from blood. The roughly 100 discovery patients were randomly divided into training and test sets at a 7:3 ratio. Once sampling was done, hyperthyroidism patients were given methimazole at a starting dose of 30 mg daily, whereas ophthalmopathy patients were given high-dose intravenous methylprednisolone. Whether ophthalmopathy could be predicted prospectively was tested in an independent validation cohort made up of under 20 hyperthyroidism patients plus 17 patients who later progressed to ophthalmopathy. Study-wide conclusions, independent of this receptor: A 13 V-J signature model separated ophthalmopathy from stable hyperthyroidism, with 87.88% sensitivity and 81.08% specificity in cross-validation and 80%/75% in testing. Most expanded thyroid clonotypes (frequency above 0.001) were also found in blood, which suggests that blood repertoires may mirror thyroid immune responses. During validation, the model predicted progression to ophthalmopathy a median of roughly 7.1 months ahead of onset, with around 70% sensitivity and 72% to 80% specificity. No statistical method was used to fix the sample size in advance, and group allocation was not hidden from the investigators.

In the ophthalmopathy patients, disease was moderately to severely active, with a Clinical Activity Score of 3 or more, a NOSPECS grade of 4 or more, and a duration of less than 3 months. Any patient with an uncontrolled infection, another autoimmune disease, pregnancy or lactation was excluded. Clinical symptoms, serum thyroxine and TRAb, thyroid ultrasound, and orbital computed tomography formed the basis for the diagnoses. PBMCs were isolated from about 9.2 ml of fresh peripheral blood by Ficoll-Paque density gradient centrifugation. Trizol reagent was used to extract total RNA, and RNA quality was then checked on an Agilent 2100 Bioanalyzer. Measured from the cysteine to the phenylalanine, the CDR3 is 16 residues long. Only the CDR3 region is kept as DNA, spanning 48 bases read in frame from base 1. CDR1 and CDR2, per the germline V gene, are SGHRS and YFSETQ. Between the V and J ends, shortened by 0 bases and 0 bases respectively, the junction contains 10 bases.

TCR beta CDR3 regions were amplified from RNA transcripts. A first-round RT-PCR of the TCR CDR3 used the HTBI primer set with the Qiagen OneStep RT-PCR kit. Libraries were constructed in a second round of multiplex PCR, after which size selection and purification were carried out. Paired-end sequencing of the libraries was performed with 100 bp reads on an Illumina HiSeq2000. As for how the authors treated the data: SOAPnuke was used to process the raw data, throwing out any read that contained adapters or uncalled bases, had a mean Phred below 15, or lacked an exact constant-primer or identifier match. High-quality paired reads were merged using COPE v1.2.5, and each unique nucleotide sequence was defined as a clonotype. MiTCR v1.1 was used to align clonotypes to the IMGT TRBV, TRBD and TRBJ reference segments. The analysis was restricted to V-J combinations with a frequency above 0.0001, which together covered 99.2% of the repertoires. The TCS score was defined as the ratio of F50 (clonal expansion) to E x V (chaos), calculated using BLOSUM62-based TCRdist between CDR3 peptides within each V-J. Welch's t-statistics and random forest reduced several hundred V-J features to 13, which were used in a naive Bayes classifier (R e1071). The public reads were run again by TCRdb, first through fastp at Q25 and then through MiXCR, and only productive beta chains were kept. CDR3 protein duplicates are merged, each entry listing the most common genes and DNA. The V and J calls and clone size come from TCRdb's table, not from the authors' own analysis. For this sample the table gives 500,000 or so distinct CDR3 sequences, of which under 20% were detected only once. Approximately 16% of the sample is held by the ten biggest clonotypes.

This clonotype was counted between two and nine times. Its recognized antigen is unknown. No qualities accompany the bases; no much larger clone lies one base away. Sequencing was performed on blood. This sequence originates from a young woman with Graves' ophthalmopathy. Recombination linked TRBV5-1 to TRBJ2-1; the D gene remains uncertain. The DNA sequence reads TGCGCCAGCAGCTTGGTTTTAGGCGGCTCCTACAATGAGCAGTTCTTC. This is translated as CASSLVLGGSYNEQFF.